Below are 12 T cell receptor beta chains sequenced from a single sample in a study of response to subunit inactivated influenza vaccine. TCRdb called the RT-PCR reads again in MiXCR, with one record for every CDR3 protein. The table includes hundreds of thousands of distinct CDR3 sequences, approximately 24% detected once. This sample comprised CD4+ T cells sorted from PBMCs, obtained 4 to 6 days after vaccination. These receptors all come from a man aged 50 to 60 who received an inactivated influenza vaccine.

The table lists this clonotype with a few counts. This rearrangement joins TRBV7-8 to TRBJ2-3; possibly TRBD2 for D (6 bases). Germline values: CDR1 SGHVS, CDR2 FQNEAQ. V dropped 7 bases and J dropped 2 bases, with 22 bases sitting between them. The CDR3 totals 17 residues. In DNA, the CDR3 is TGTGCCAGCACCCTGCGGGTTAGAGGGAGGAACACAGATACGCAGTATTTT. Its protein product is CASTLRVRGRNTDTQYF.

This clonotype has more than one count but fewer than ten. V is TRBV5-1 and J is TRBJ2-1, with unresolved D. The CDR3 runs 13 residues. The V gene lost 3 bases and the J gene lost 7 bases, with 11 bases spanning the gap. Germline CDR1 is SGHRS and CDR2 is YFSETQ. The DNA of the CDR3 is TGCGCCAGCAGCTCCACAATAGGGAATGAGCAGTTCTTC. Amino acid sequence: CASSSTIGNEQFF.

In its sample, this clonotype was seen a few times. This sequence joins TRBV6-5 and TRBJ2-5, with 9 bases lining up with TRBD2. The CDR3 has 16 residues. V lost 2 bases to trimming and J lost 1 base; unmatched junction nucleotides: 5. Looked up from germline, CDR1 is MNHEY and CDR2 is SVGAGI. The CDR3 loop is CASSYGSGRVQETQYF. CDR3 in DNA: TGTGCCAGCAGTTACGGTAGCGGGAGAGTCCAAGAGACCCAGTACTTC.

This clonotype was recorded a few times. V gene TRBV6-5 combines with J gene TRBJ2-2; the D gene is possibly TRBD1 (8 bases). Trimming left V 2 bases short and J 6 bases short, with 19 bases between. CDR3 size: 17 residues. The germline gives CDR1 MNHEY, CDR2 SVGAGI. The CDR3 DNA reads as TGTGCCAGCAGTTACGGCACACAGGGGGGGCGAGCCGGGGAGCTGTTTTTT. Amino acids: CASSYGTQGGRAGELFF.

The CDR3 DNA reads as TGTGCCAGCAGTCCGGGACTAGCGGGGGGCACGGCTACGCAGTATTTT. Its translation is CASSPGLAGGTATQYF. V gene TRBV12-3 or TRBV12-4 combines with J gene TRBJ2-3, with 15 bases aligning to TRBD2. This CDR3 has 16 residues. After removal of 5 bases from V and 8 bases from J, the junction contained 8 bases not matched to a gene.

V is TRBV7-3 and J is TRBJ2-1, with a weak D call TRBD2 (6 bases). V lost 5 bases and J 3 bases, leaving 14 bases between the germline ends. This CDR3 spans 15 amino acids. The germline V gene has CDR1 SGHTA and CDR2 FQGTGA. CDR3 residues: CASSPRGLDYNEQFF. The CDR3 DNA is TGTGCCAGCAGCCCTAGGGGACTCGACTACAATGAGCAGTTCTTC.

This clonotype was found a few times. The CDR3 DNA reads as TGCAGCGTTGGTTCTAGCGGGGGACTCCAAGAGACCCAGTACTTC. It yields the protein CSVGSSGGLQETQYF. This rearrangement joins TRBV29-1 to TRBJ2-5; 10 positions agree with TRBD2. V lost 4 bases to trimming and J lost 1 base; unmatched junction nucleotides: 6. CDR3 length: 15 amino acids. From germline, CDR1 is SQVTM and CDR2 ANQGSEA.

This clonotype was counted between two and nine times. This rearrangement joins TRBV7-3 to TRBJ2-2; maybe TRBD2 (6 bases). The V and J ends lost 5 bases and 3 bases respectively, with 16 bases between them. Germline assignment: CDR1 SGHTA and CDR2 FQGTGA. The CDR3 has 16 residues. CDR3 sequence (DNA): TGTGCCAGCAGCCTGCAGGGTAGCGGATACACCGGGGAGCTGTTTTTT. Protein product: CASSLQGSGYTGELFF. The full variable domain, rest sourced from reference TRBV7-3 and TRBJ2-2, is GAGVSQTPSNKVTEKGKYVELRCDPISGHTALYWYRQSLGQGPEFLIYFQGTGAADDSGLPNDRFFAVRPEGSVSTLKIQRTERGDSAVYLCASSLQGSGYTGELFFGEGSRLTVL.

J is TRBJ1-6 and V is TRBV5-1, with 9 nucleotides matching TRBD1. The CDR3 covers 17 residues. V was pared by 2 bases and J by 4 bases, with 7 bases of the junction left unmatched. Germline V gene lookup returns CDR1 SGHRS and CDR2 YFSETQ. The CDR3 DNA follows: TGCGCCAGCAGCTTTAGGACAGGGGTCGATTATAATTCACCCCTCCACTTT. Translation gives CASSFRTGVDYNSPLHF.

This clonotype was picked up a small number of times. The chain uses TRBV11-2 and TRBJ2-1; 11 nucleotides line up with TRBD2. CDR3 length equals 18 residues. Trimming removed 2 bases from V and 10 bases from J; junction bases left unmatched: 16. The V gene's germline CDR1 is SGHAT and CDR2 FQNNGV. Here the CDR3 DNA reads TGTGCCAGCAGCTTAACTAGCGGGAGACCCCTGGCCTCTCTGGAGCAGTTCTTC. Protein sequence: CASSLTSGRPLASLEQFF. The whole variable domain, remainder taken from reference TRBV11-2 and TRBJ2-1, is EAGVAQSPRYKIIEKRQSVAFWCNPISGHATLYWYQQILGQGPKLLIQFQNNGVVDDSQLPKDRFSAERLKGVDSTLKIQPAKLEDSAVYLCASSLTSGRPLASLEQFFGPGTRLTVL.

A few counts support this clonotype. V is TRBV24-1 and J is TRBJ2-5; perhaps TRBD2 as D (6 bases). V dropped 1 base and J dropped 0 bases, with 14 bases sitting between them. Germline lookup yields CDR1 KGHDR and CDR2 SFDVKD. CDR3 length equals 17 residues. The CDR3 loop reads CATSDFRDSKYQETQYF. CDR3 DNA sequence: TGTGCCACCAGTGATTTCAGGGACTCCAAGTACCAAGAGACCCAGTACTTC.

DNA for the CDR3: TGCGCCAGCAGCCAAGAGGTGATCGCTACCTACGAGCAGTACTTC. Amino acid sequence: CASSQEVIATYEQYF. The chain is built from TRBV4-3 and TRBJ2-7; D remains unclear. The V and J ends lost 0 bases and 2 bases respectively, with 11 bases between them. Germline CDR1 LGHNA, CDR2 YSLEER. The CDR3 consists of 15 residues.